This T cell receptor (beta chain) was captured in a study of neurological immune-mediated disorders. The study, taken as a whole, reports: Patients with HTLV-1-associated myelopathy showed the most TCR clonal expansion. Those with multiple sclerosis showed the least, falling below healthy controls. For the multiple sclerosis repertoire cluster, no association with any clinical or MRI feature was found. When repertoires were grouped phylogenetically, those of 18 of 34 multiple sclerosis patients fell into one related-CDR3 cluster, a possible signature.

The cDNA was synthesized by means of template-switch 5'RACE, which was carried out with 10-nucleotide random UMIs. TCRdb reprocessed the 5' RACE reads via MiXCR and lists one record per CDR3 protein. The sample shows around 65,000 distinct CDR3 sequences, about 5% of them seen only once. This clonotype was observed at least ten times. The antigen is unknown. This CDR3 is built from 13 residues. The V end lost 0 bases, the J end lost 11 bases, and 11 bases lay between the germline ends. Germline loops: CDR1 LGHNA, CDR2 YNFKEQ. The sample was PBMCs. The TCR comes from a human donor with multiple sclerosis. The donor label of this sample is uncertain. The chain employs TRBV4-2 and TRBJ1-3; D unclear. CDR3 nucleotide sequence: TGTGCCAGCAGCCAAGATGTCCGCGCCCCCATATATTTT. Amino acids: CASSQDVRAPIYF.